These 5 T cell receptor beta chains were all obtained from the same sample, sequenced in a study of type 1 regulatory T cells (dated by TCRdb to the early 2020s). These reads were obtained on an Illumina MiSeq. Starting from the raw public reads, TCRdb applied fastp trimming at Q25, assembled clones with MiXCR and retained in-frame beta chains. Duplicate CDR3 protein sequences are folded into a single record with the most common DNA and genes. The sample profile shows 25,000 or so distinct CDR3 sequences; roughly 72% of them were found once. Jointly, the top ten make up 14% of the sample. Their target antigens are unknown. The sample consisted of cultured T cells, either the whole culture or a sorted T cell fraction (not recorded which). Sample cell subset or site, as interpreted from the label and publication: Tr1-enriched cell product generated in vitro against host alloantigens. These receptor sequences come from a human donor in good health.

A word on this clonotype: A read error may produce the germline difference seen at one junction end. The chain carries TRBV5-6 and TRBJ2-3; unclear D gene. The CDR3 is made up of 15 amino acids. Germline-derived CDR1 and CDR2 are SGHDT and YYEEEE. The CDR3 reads CANSLMGPSTDTQYF. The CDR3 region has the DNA TGTGCCAACAGCTTGATGGGCCCTAGCACAGATACGCAGTATTTT.

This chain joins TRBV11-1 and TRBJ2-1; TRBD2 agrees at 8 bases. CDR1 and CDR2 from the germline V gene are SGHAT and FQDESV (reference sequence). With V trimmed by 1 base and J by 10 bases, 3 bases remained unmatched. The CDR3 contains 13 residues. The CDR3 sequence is CASSLGVAGEQFF. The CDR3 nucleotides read TGTGCCAGCAGCTTAGGGGTAGCGGGGGAGCAGTTCTTC.

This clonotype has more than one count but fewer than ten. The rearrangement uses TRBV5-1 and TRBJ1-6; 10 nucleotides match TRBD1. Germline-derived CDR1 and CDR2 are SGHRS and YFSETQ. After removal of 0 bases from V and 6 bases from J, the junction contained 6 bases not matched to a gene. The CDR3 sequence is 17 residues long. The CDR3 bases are TGCGCCAGCAGCTTGGGGACAGGGGGAATGGTTAATTCACCCCTCCACTTT. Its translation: CASSLGTGGMVNSPLHF.

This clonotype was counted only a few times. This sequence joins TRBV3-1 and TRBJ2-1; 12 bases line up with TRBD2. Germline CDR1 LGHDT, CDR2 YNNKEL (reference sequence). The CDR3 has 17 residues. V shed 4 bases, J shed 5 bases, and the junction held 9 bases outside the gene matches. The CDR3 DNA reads TGTGCCAGCAGCCGGGCCCCTCTAGCGGGGGGGGACAATGAGCAGTTCTTC. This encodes CASSRAPLAGGDNEQFF.

CDR3 in amino acids: CASSLRTDFGEQYF. The DNA for the CDR3 is TGTGCCAGCAGTCTCCGGACCGATTTTGGCGAGCAGTACTTC. This chain connects TRBV6-2 or TRBV6-3 to TRBJ2-7; D is ambiguous. The CDR3 totals 14 residues. V lost 5 bases and J 6 bases, leaving 17 bases between the germline ends. In germline, CDR1 is MNHEY, CDR2 SVGEGT.